This is a list of T cell receptor beta chains from one sample in a study of cytomegalovirus exposure and HLA in healthy donors. Profiling relied on immunoSEQ multiplex PCR, and the TCRdb table lists in-frame clones only, not all of them. This table lists 50,000 to 60,000 clones. Sequencing used PBMCs. The receptor set was obtained from a male donor in good health and CMV-seronegative. CDR3s include the opening cysteine and the closing phenylalanine or tryptophan.

TRBV7-2	CASSLEGAGTTGELFF
TRBV20-1	CSAKSAYGYTF
TRBV19	CASSWDRFNSPLHF
TRBV15	CATSREGLENRGVGDEQFF
TRBV6-1	CASSGQYGSTSYEQYF
TRBV7-8	CASSVGPIGTGPTEAFF
TRBV19	CASSPREVYEQYF
TRBV11-3	CASSQGQGAETEAFF
TRBV6-1	CAILSFVGYGYTF
TRBV19	CASRRDSSNTEAFF
TRBV12-5	CASGDTDARGYTF
TRBV5-1	CASRKIQETQYF
TRBV5-6	CASTPRGVYEQYF
TRBV29-1	CSVVRERGYNEQFF
TRBV10-3	CAISESGRLAGPSTDTQYF
TRBV5-1	CASSPPPSGGPSYNEQFF
TRBV14	CASSQATARGIYTF
TRBV29-1	CSVVSGKLGTDTQYF
TRBV7-7	CASSSLQGSEQYF
TRBV9	CASSTHSGGPHEQYF
TRBV7-2	CASSLAGGAGAQYF
TRBV5-1	CASRDREDSPLHF
TRBV7-2	CASSLMAPGTGAGNTIYF
TRBV30	CAWNTWSGGYNEQFF
TRBV19	CASSPGTGVEKLFF
TRBV11-2	CASSIAGAREQYF
TRBV15	CATSRDPRDSSGNTIYF
TRBV18	CASSPGQGNDYGYTF
TRBV18	CASSPAIAYEQYF
TRBV28	CASSRQGRYEQYF
TRBV10-3	CGTGQGGNEQFF